This T cell receptor beta chain came from a study of OX40 agonist ivuxolimab in advanced cancers. On the study more broadly: Allowance was made for prior anti-PD-1, anti-PD-L1 or anti-CTLA-4 therapy, and about 44% had some.

Notes on this clone: Its antigen remains unidentified.

The repertoire was sequenced with immunoSEQ multiplex PCR; TCRdb's copy has only in-frame clones and lacks some. The sample comprises tens of thousands of clones, about 81% of which are singletons, and about 5% rests with the top ten. This CDR3 spans 11 amino acids. Trimming removed 2 bases at V and 15 bases at J, with 14 bases between. Germline CDR1 is DFQATT and CDR2 is SNEGSKA (reference sequence). Study-wide results and limits: Normalized T-cell clonal expansion was also low in a subset of nonresponders.

The origin of this receptor is an adult with an advanced solid tumor such as melanoma, head and neck, liver or kidney cancer. The chain is built from TRBV20-1 and TRBJ2-1, with D maybe TRBD1 (8 bases). The specimen comprised CD4+ or CD8+ T cells sorted from blood, sampled in a trial of the OX40 agonist ivuxolimab. CDR3 sequence reads: CSARLGGTGFF. Written as DNA, the CDR3 is TGCAGTGCTAGACTGGGGGGGACAGGGTTCTTC.